The rows below give T cell receptor beta chains drawn from one sample of a study of naive and memory T cell subsets. TCRdb itself ran the UMI-ligation and nested PCR reads through MiXCR, one entry per CDR3 protein. The sample lists some 80,000 distinct CDR3 sequences; roughly 9.2% were seen once. Sequencing used naive CD8+ T cells from blood. All receptors derive from a human donor in good health. The CDR3 runs from the conserved cysteine through the conserved F or W. The D gene is left open where the match is weak. Part of the rows lack a size; the others show once, few, many or a class for expanded clones.

16	TRBV5-1	TRBJ2-1	few	-	CASSLDFRAPVDEQFF	TGCGCCAGCAGCTTGGACTTCCGGGCCCCCGTGGATGAGCAGTTCTTC
14	TRBV2	TRBJ2-3	-	-	CVSSDSRPTDTQYF	TGTGTCAGCAGTGATTCGCGCCCCACAGATACGCAGTATTTT
14	TRBV10-3	TRBJ2-1	-	TRBD2	CAMTSGRSYNEQFF	TGTGCCATGACTAGCGGGAGGTCATACAATGAGCAGTTCTTC
10	TRBV29-1	TRBJ2-3	few	-	CSVERDTQYF	TGCAGCGTTGAACGAGATACGCAGTATTTT
14	TRBV5-6	TRBJ2-5	many	-	CASSFGTVQETQYF	TGTGCCAGCAGCTTCGGAACGGTTCAAGAGACCCAGTACTTC
14	TRBV29-1	TRBJ2-5	many	TRBD2	CSAGTSGEQETQYF	TGCAGCGCGGGGACTAGCGGAGAGCAAGAGACCCAGTACTTC
13	TRBV5-1	TRBJ2-1	many	-	CASSLEPEGEQFF	TGCGCCAGCAGCTTGGAGCCGGAAGGTGAGCAGTTCTTC
14	TRBV27	TRBJ2-3	many	-	CASSPGLTGDTQYF	TGTGCCAGCAGTCCGGGTCTTACAGGGGATACGCAGTATTTT
15	TRBV2	TRBJ1-3	many	-	CASSEEGISGNTIYF	TGTGCCAGCAGTGAAGAGGGGATCTCTGGAAACACCATATATTTT
15	TRBV5-1	TRBJ1-6	-	-	CASSPSREGNSPLHF	TGCGCCAGCAGCCCCTCGAGGGAGGGTAATTCACCCCTCCACTTT
14	TRBV28	TRBJ2-7	many	-	CASSLGGIFYEQYF	TGTGCCAGCAGTCTAGGGGGGATTTTCTACGAGCAGTACTTC
15	TRBV4-2	TRBJ1-5	many	-	CASSQDFSGGQPQHF	TGTGCCAGCAGCCAAGATTTCAGCGGAGGGCAGCCCCAGCATTTT
18	TRBV29-1	TRBJ2-1	many	TRBD2	CSVERGTSGSWFGNEQFF	TGCAGCGTTGAGAGGGGGACTAGCGGGAGTTGGTTCGGCAATGAGCAGTTCTTC
15	TRBV5-6	TRBJ2-7	-	TRBD1	CASSAAQGADYEQYF	TGTGCCAGCAGCGCAGCACAGGGGGCCGACTACGAGCAGTACTTC
12	TRBV15	TRBJ2-2	-	-	CATSTSTGELFF	TGTGCCACCAGCACATCGACCGGGGAGCTGTTTTTT
16	TRBV11-2	TRBJ2-1	-	TRBD2	CASSLEGGTSGRELFF	TGTGCCAGCAGCTTAGAAGGTGGGACTAGCGGGAGGGAGTTGTTCTTC
14	TRBV14	TRBJ2-3	few	-	CASSRRDSTDTQYF	TGTGCCAGCAGCCGCCGAGACAGCACAGATACGCAGTATTTT
18	TRBV4-3	TRBJ2-5	few	TRBD2	CASSQDVSGERERKTQYF	TGCGCCAGCAGCCAAGATGTTAGTGGCGAGCGGGAGAGAAAGACCCAGTACTTC
14	TRBV4-2	TRBJ2-1	-	TRBD2	CASSQELAGGPQFF	TGTGCCAGCAGCCAAGAACTAGCGGGAGGGCCCCAGTTCTTC
14	TRBV12-3/TRBV12-4	TRBJ2-7	many	-	CASSLEGPIYEQYF	TGTGCCAGCAGTTTAGAGGGGCCGATCTACGAGCAGTACTTC
14	TRBV9	TRBJ2-7	few	-	CASSPKGSSYEQYF	TGTGCCAGCAGCCCAAAAGGGAGCTCCTACGAGCAGTACTTC
12	TRBV19	TRBJ1-1	-	-	CASSPDLAEAFF	TGTGCCAGTAGCCCCGACCTCGCTGAAGCTTTCTTT
16	TRBV7-2	TRBJ2-3	few	-	CASSLRPGSRPDTQYF	TGTGCCAGCAGCTTACGCCCCGGATCCAGGCCAGATACGCAGTATTTT
11	TRBV28	TRBJ2-5	-	-	CASSSRETQYF	TGTGCCAGCAGTTCGAGGGAGACCCAGTACTTC
15	TRBV27	TRBJ1-6	few	TRBD1	CASRTGGGGNSPLHF	TGTGCCAGCAGAACAGGGGGGGGGGGTAATTCACCCCTCCACTTT
14	TRBV29-1	TRBJ2-3	few	-	CSVAELSSTDTQYF	TGCAGCGTTGCGGAATTGTCTAGCACAGATACGCAGTATTTT
12	TRBV29-1	TRBJ1-1	few	TRBD1	CSGDTGGGEAFF	TGCAGCGGGGACACAGGGGGCGGTGAAGCTTTCTTT
10	TRBV2	TRBJ2-1	-	-	CARRGNEQFF	TGTGCCCGCAGAGGGAATGAGCAGTTCTTC
16	TRBV29-1	TRBJ2-1	few	-	CSVAGSVGQIYNEQFF	TGCAGCGTTGCGGGCTCGGTTGGACAGATATACAATGAGCAGTTCTTC
13	TRBV4-1	TRBJ2-1	few	-	CASGPSSYNEQFF	TGCGCCAGCGGGCCCAGCTCCTACAATGAGCAGTTCTTC
12	TRBV5-1	TRBJ2-3	many	-	CASSLATDTQYF	TGCGCCAGCAGCCTTGCTACAGATACGCAGTATTTT
13	TRBV7-8	TRBJ2-1	few	-	CASSLGDPNEQFF	TGTGCCAGCAGCTTAGGGGACCCCAATGAGCAGTTCTTC
15	TRBV20-1	TRBJ2-7	few	TRBD1	CSALSSRDRTYEQYF	TGCAGTGCGTTGAGCTCCCGGGACAGAACCTACGAGCAGTACTTC
11	TRBV9	TRBJ2-1	few	-	CASSPRNEQFF	TGTGCCAGCAGCCCCCGCAATGAGCAGTTCTTC
14	TRBV7-9	TRBJ1-2	-	TRBD1	CASSLGQGGYGYTF	TGTGCCAGCAGCCTTGGACAGGGAGGGTATGGCTACACCTTC
10	TRBV2	TRBJ2-1	-	-	CASFSKEQFF	TGTGCCAGCTTTTCCAAGGAGCAGTTCTTC
13	TRBV11-1	TRBJ2-7	many	-	CASSRQYSYEQYF	TGTGCCAGCAGCCGACAGTACTCCTACGAGCAGTACTTC
14	TRBV7-9	TRBJ2-7	-	TRBD1	CASSAGQAPYEQYF	TGTGCCAGCAGCGCCGGACAGGCCCCCTACGAGCAGTACTTC
14	TRBV28	TRBJ1-5	many	-	CASSFSNRNQPQHF	TGTGCCAGCAGTTTCAGTAACAGAAATCAGCCCCAGCATTTT
14	TRBV3-1	TRBJ1-2	many	-	CASSQERQLYGYTF	TGTGCCAGCAGCCAAGAAAGGCAGCTCTATGGCTACACCTTC
11	TRBV10-2	TRBJ2-1	many	-	CASSEINEQFF	TGCGCCAGCAGTGAGATAAATGAGCAGTTCTTC
13	TRBV27	TRBJ2-2	-	-	CASSFRGTGELFF	TGTGCCAGCAGTTTCAGGGGTACCGGGGAGCTGTTTTTT